This T cell receptor beta chain stems from a study of vaccination effects on CD4 cells after COVID-19. Findings and limits, study-wide: Only a single clone (1 of 255 vaccine-induced clones in healthy vaccinees) cross-reacted with common cold coronaviruses.

The ViraFEST assay expanded antigen-specific CD4+ T cells with viral peptide pools before sequencing. With about 9 days of culture completed, CD4+ T cells were isolated. Subjects were given two BNT162b2 or mRNA-1273 vaccine doses. Generated by immunoSEQ multiplex PCR, the TCRdb table keeps only in-frame clones and is missing some. The sample yields about 24,000 clones, less than 75% seen once. Concerning this clone itself: The antigen remains unidentified.

Unmatched junction bases numbered 7, after V lost 4 bases and J lost 2 bases. This CDR3 is 15 amino acids long. Looked up from germline, CDR1 is SGHRS and CDR2 is YFSETQ. The sequences come from CD4+ T cells from PBMCs cultured with SARS-CoV-2 spike peptides, collected after COVID-19 vaccination. This TCR derives from a human donor who received a COVID-19 vaccine. The chain is built from TRBV5-1 and TRBJ2-3; 7 bases map to TRBD2. Here the CDR3 reads CASSAGTIPTDTQYF. CDR3 coding DNA: TGCGCCAGCAGCGCCGGGACTATCCCCACAGATACGCAGTATTTT.